This TCR beta chain emerged from a study of cytomegalovirus exposure and HLA in healthy donors. The CDR3 spans 14 residues. The ends were cut back, 4 bases at V and 1 base at J, with 11 bases in the middle. Germline V gene lookup returns CDR1 SGHNT and CDR2 YYREEE (reference sequence). Regarding the study as a whole: CMV serostatus stood as the only immune exposure information on hand. The authors later found HLA-associated TCR beta chains more clonally expanded than equally common others. Most likely, a cluster of highly shared sequence variants arose as a sequencing artifact.

When sampled, the donors appeared nominally healthy, though they likely had unrecorded immune exposures. In the PCR, 60 Vbeta and 13 Jbeta primers were used. Here immunoSEQ multiplex PCR was the method, and the copy in TCRdb shows in-frame clones only, minus some. Of tens of thousands of clones listed, around 66% are singletons. About this clone: Its antigen is unknown.

The TCR originated in a man between 60 and 75 years old in good health and CMV-seropositive. The V and J genes are TRBV5-4 and TRBJ1-1, with a weak D call TRBD1 (5 bases). The specimen was PBMCs. The CDR3 sequence: CASSTGHPNTEAFF. CDR3 sequence (DNA): TGTGCCAGCAGCACAGGACACCCGAACACTGAAGCTTTCTTT.